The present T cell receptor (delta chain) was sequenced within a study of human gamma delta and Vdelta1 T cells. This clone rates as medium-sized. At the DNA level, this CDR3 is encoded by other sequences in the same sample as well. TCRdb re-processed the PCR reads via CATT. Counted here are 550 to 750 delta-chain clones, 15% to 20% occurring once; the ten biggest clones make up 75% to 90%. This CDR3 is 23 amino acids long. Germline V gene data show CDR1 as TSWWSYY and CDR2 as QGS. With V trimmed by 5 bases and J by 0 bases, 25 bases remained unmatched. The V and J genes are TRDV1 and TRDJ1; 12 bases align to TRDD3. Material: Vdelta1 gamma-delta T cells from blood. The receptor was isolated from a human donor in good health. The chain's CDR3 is CALGPPRPPLYWGILRYTDKLIF. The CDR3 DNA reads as TGTGCTCTTGGGCCACCTAGACCGCCTCTGTACTGGGGGATACTGAGGTACACCGATAAACTCATCTTT.